The clone carrying this T cell receptor (beta chain) has only a few counts. Library preparation (for TCRbeta) was performed with unique molecular identifiers. TCRdb fed the PCR reads into MiXCR, producing one record per CDR3 protein. The data contain more than 550,000 distinct CDR3 sequences, over 9.5% of them singletons. This record comes from a study of T-cell reconstitution after alpha-beta-depleted transplantation in children. The CDR3 consists of 14 residues. Germline assignment: CDR1 MNHEY and CDR2 SVGAGI. Trimming removed 2 bases from V and 7 bases from J, with 14 bases in between. The J gene is TRBJ1-1, the V gene TRBV6-5; D ambiguous. Specimen: PBMCs from the stem cell graft donor, collected from the stem cell graft. This clonotype originated in a human donor who donated a stem cell graft to a child with acute myeloid leukemia. CDR3 DNA sequence: TGTGCCAGCAGTTACAGACCCCAAGAGGGTGAAGCTTTCTTT. It yields the protein CASSYRPQEGEAFF.